Listed here are 3 T cell receptor beta chains from one sample, sequenced in a study of cytomegalovirus exposure and HLA in healthy donors. Researchers ran the PCR with 60 Vbeta and 13 Jbeta primers. Assay used: immunoSEQ multiplex PCR; TCRdb lists only in-frame clones, some missing. The sample consists of some 170,000 clones, 81% of them appearing once. The sample consisted of PBMCs. These receptor sequences come from a woman between 18 and 29 years old in good health and CMV-seropositive.

CDR3 protein: CASSLGRGILNTEAFF. The CDR3 DNA reads TGTGCCAGCAGCTTAGGAAGGGGGATACTAAACACTGAAGCTTTCTTT. The chain carries TRBV7-9 and TRBJ1-1; weak D call: TRBD1 (6 bases). Trimming stripped 1 base from V and 2 bases from J, with 14 bases between. CDR1 and CDR2 from the germline V gene are SEHNR and FQNEAQ (reference sequence). CDR3 length: 16 amino acids. Filled out from reference TRBV7-9 and TRBJ1-1, the complete variable domain reads DTGVSQNPRHKITKRGQNVTFRCDPISEHNRLYWYRQTLGQGPEFLTYFQNEAQLEKSRLLSDRFSAERPKGSFSTLEIQRTEQGDSAMYLCASSLGRGILNTEAFFGQGTRLTVV.

CDR3 nucleotides: TGTGCCAGCAGTTACAGAGGAGAAGAGACCCAGTACTTC. Its translation: CASSYRGEETQYF. The rearrangement links TRBV6-6 to TRBJ2-5; D unclear. Germline V gives CDR1 MNHNY, CDR2 SVGAGI (reference sequence). V shed 2 bases and J shed 3 bases, with 7 bases lying between them. CDR3 size: 13 residues.

The chain carries TRBV2 and TRBJ1-1; 9 nucleotides agree with TRBD1. Looked up from germline, CDR1 is SNHLY and CDR2 is FYNNEI. The CDR3 runs to 16 residues. V lost 6 bases and J lost 4; bases outside the gene matches: 12. For the CDR3, the DNA is TGTGCCAGCAGAAACACCCCCGGGACAGGGTTCACTGAAGCTTTCTTT. The encoded protein is CASRNTPGTGFTEAFF.